A selection of T cell receptor beta chains follows, all from one sample in a study of cytomegalovirus exposure and HLA in healthy donors. Some clones are missing from TCRdb's copy, which holds only in-frame ones; the method was immunoSEQ multiplex PCR. The sample has about 190,000 clones; roughly 80% are singletons. The sample comprised PBMCs. These TCRs come from a woman younger than 30 in good health and CMV-seronegative. Each CDR3 is given with its conserved first and last residue. The D gene is left open where the match is weak. The size field is filled for only some rows; it gives once, few, many or a size class.

v_gene	abundance	len	d_gene	j_gene	CDR3nt	CDR3aa
TRBV9	-	15	-	TRBJ1-1	TGTGCCAGCAGCGTAGCCACAGGCCTTAACACTGAAGCTTTCTTT	CASSVATGLNTEAFF
TRBV11-2	-	12	-	TRBJ1-6	TGTGCCAGCAGCTTAGTCGGTTCACCCCTCCACTTT	CASSLVGSPLHF
TRBV4-2	-	15	TRBD2	TRBJ2-1	TGTGCCAGCAGCCCCTTTGGGGAGGGATACAATGAGCAGTTCTTC	CASSPFGEGYNEQFF
TRBV5-1	few	13	TRBD2	TRBJ2-5	TGCGCCAGCAGCTTGTCGAGCGGGGTAACCCAGTACTTC	CASSLSSGVTQYF
TRBV7-2	-	14	-	TRBJ1-3	TGTGCCAGCAGCGTTAGTACCCCTGGAAACACCATATATTTT	CASSVSTPGNTIYF
TRBV7-8	few	15	TRBD1	TRBJ1-5	TGTGCCAGCAGCCCGGGACAGGGGGCGAACCAGCCCCAGCATTTT	CASSPGQGANQPQHF
TRBV18	-	14	-	TRBJ1-1	TGTGCCAGCTCCCCCGAGTCCGAGTTTACTGAAGCTTTCTTT	CASSPESEFTEAFF
TRBV5-6	-	12	-	TRBJ2-1	TGTGCCAGCAGCCGTTGGGGGGATGAGCAGTTCTTC	CASSRWGDEQFF
TRBV5-1	-	15	TRBD1	TRBJ2-7	TGCGCCAGCAGCACGACGGGACAGGGGGCCTACGAGCAGTACTTC	CASSTTGQGAYEQYF
TRBV6-1	few	16	TRBD1	TRBJ1-2	TGTGCCAGCAGTGGCGATCCGACAGGGGTTGTAGGTGGCTACACCTTC	CASSGDPTGVVGGYTF
TRBV7-9	-	15	TRBD1	TRBJ2-3	TGTGCCAGCAGCCCCGGGACAGCTAACACAGATACGCAGTATTTT	CASSPGTANTDTQYF
TRBV4-2	-	17	TRBD1	TRBJ2-6	TGTGCCAGCAGCCGACGTTTACAGGGGACTGGGGCCAACGTCCTGACTTTC	CASSRRLQGTGANVLTF
TRBV29-1	-	16	TRBD2	TRBJ2-3	TGCAGCGTTGAAGATGGGGGGGGAACCCCCCAAGATACGCAGTATTTT	CSVEDGGGTPQDTQYF
TRBV13	-	17	TRBD2	TRBJ2-3	TGTGCCAGCAGGGGACTAGCGGGAATTAAGGGCACAGATACGCAGTATTTT	CASRGLAGIKGTDTQYF
TRBV5-1	-	15	TRBD1	TRBJ1-1	TGCGCCAGCAGCTCTCTCGGACAGGGGGCATCAGAAGCTTTCTTT	CASSSLGQGASEAFF
TRBV5-1	-	14	-	TRBJ2-7	TGCGCCAGCAGCTTGGGGCTAGATGTAGGCGAGCAGTACTTC	CASSLGLDVGEQYF
TRBV14	-	15	-	TRBJ1-4	TGTGCCAGCAGCCAAGGACAAGCAACTAATGAAAAACTGTTTTTT	CASSQGQATNEKLFF
TRBV5-1	-	13	-	TRBJ1-4	TGCGCCAGCACCCGAGCGGGGAACGAAAAACTGTTTTTT	CASTRAGNEKLFF
TRBV7-3	-	15	TRBD2	TRBJ2-7	TGTGCCAGCAGCTTAACTAGCGGGCTGGGCTACGAGCAGTACTTC	CASSLTSGLGYEQYF
TRBV7-2	-	15	TRBD1	TRBJ1-4	TGTGCCAGCAGTAGATCCGGGACAGGGAATGAAAAACTGTTTTTT	CASSRSGTGNEKLFF
TRBV9	-	17	-	TRBJ2-1	TGTGCCAGCAGCCCCGGTGGTAGCGTCACCTCCTACAATGAGCAGTTCTTC	CASSPGGSVTSYNEQFF
TRBV27	-	13	-	TRBJ2-1	TGTGCCAGCAGTTTCGGAGGGCTCAATGAGCAGTTCTTC	CASSFGGLNEQFF
TRBV6-1	-	18	-	TRBJ1-6	TGTGCCAGCAGTGAAAGGTTGTCGGGGGGGCAGGAGAATTCACCCCTCCACTTT	CASSERLSGGQENSPLHF
TRBV14	few	14	-	TRBJ1-2	TGTGCCAGCAGCCCGCAACGCTGGGCGGGTGGCTACACCTTC	CASSPQRWAGGYTF
TRBV7-2	-	14	TRBD1	TRBJ2-3	TGTGCCAGCAGCTCGGGACAGTCGGCAGATACGCAGTATTTT	CASSSGQSADTQYF
TRBV7-9	-	14	-	TRBJ2-1	TGTGCCAGCAGCCGTATACTAGGTTACAATGAGCAGTTCTTC	CASSRILGYNEQFF
TRBV5-1	-	14	-	TRBJ2-7	TGCGCCAGCAGCCAACCCGACAGTAACTACGAGCAGTACTTC	CASSQPDSNYEQYF
TRBV18	-	15	TRBD2	TRBJ2-1	TGTGCCAGCTCACCAAAGCGGGGGGGATACAATGAGCAGTTCTTC	CASSPKRGGYNEQFF
TRBV7-7	-	17	-	TRBJ2-1	TGTGCTAGCAGCCTGAGCGGTAATTCCCTGATCTACAATGAGCAGTTCTTC	CASSLSGNSLIYNEQFF
TRBV6-5	-	15	-	TRBJ2-1	TGTGCCAGCAGGCCATTTCAGGGATCCTACAATGAGCAGTTCTTC	CASRPFQGSYNEQFF
TRBV28	-	14	TRBD1	TRBJ1-4	TGTGCCAGCGGCCCCGGACAGGAATATGAAAAACTGTTTTTT	CASGPGQEYEKLFF
TRBV29-1	-	14	TRBD2	TRBJ2-1	TGCAGCGTTGATGGACTAGCGGTATTGAATGAGCAGTTCTTC	CSVDGLAVLNEQFF
TRBV2	-	14	-	TRBJ1-4	TGTGCCAGCCAGGAGGGAGAGGGGAATGAAAAACTGTTTTTT	CASQEGEGNEKLFF
TRBV7-6	-	14	TRBD1	TRBJ1-1	TGTGCCAGCAGCCAGTGGACAGGGGATACTGAAGCTTTCTTT	CASSQWTGDTEAFF
TRBV5-4	-	19	-	TRBJ2-7	TGTGCCAGCAGCTTGTTTCCCGCGGACCCATCCGGGATCACCTACGAGCAGTACTTC	CASSLFPADPSGITYEQYF
TRBV11-2	once	11	-	TRBJ1-2	TGTGCCAGCAGCTTAGGTGCGGGCTACACCTTC	CASSLGAGYTF
TRBV29-1	-	13	-	TRBJ1-5	TGCAGCGCCCGAGGGACATGGGGCCAGCCCCAGCATTTT	CSARGTWGQPQHF
TRBV4-1	-	15	-	TRBJ1-4	TGCGCCAGCAGCCAAGAGACAGGTACCAATGAAAAACTGTTTTTT	CASSQETGTNEKLFF
TRBV5-1	-	17	TRBD1	TRBJ2-5	TGCGCCAGCAGCCCCATCCCTGGGACAGGGTATCAAGAGACCCAGTACTTC	CASSPIPGTGYQETQYF
TRBV7-9	-	16	TRBD1	TRBJ2-7	TGTGCCAGCAGCTTAGGTGGGACAGGGGGCTCCTACGAGCAGTACTTC	CASSLGGTGGSYEQYF
TRBV13	-	16	TRBD1	TRBJ1-1	TGTGCCAGCAGCCGGCAGGGGACAGGGGGCGGCACTGAAGCTTTCTTT	CASSRQGTGGGTEAFF
TRBV21-1	-	16	-	TRBJ2-5	TGTGCCAGCAGCAAAGAAGAGGTACTAGGAGGCGAGACCCAGTACTTC	CASSKEEVLGGETQYF
TRBV15	few	17	TRBD1	TRBJ2-7	TGTGCCACCAGCAGAGAGCTAACAGGGGCCGGATCCTACGAGCAGTACTTC	CATSRELTGAGSYEQYF
TRBV29-1	once	16	-	TRBJ2-4	TGCAGCGTGGAAAAAACTCAGGGGCTCGCCAAAAACATTCAGTACTTC	CSVEKTQGLAKNIQYF
TRBV19	few	15	-	TRBJ1-1	TGTGCCAGTAGTACGGGGGGTTTGGGGAACACTGAAGCTTTCTTT	CASSTGGLGNTEAFF
TRBV18	few	17	TRBD1	TRBJ1-2	TGTGCCAGCTCACCAAGGATGGGACAGAGTTACCCCGATGGCTACACCTTC	CASSPRMGQSYPDGYTF
TRBV6-6	-	13	-	TRBJ2-7	TGTGCCAGCAGTTTGCCCCCCGGAGACGAGCAGTACTTC	CASSLPPGDEQYF
TRBV7-8	few	15	-	TRBJ2-5	TGTGCCAGCAGCCCAGTAACTAGAGCACAAGAGACCCAGTACTTC	CASSPVTRAQETQYF
TRBV27	-	15	TRBD1	TRBJ1-2	TGTGCCAGCAGCCGCCCTCCGGGACAGGGCTATGGCTACACCTTC	CASSRPPGQGYGYTF
TRBV6-6	-	14	TRBD1	TRBJ1-2	TGTGCCAGCAGCCTGGACAGGGGTGGCTATGGCTACACCTTC	CASSLDRGGYGYTF
TRBV9	-	15	TRBD1	TRBJ2-6	TGTGCCAGCAGTGGACAGGGCTCTGGGGCCAACGTCCTGACTTTC	CASSGQGSGANVLTF
TRBV28	-	16	-	TRBJ1-2	TGTGCCAGCAGCCTACCGGGACACCGAGCTAACTATGGCTACACCTTC	CASSLPGHRANYGYTF
TRBV7-3	-	13	-	TRBJ2-7	TGTGCCAGCAGCTTAGAACTAGGCTACGAGCAGTACTTC	CASSLELGYEQYF
TRBV7-6	-	13	TRBD2	TRBJ2-1	TGTGCCAGCAGCATGGGACTATACAATGAGCAGTTCTTC	CASSMGLYNEQFF
TRBV6-4	-	15	TRBD2	TRBJ2-1	TGTGCCAGCAGTCTTACTAGCGGGGGGTGGAATGAGCAGTTCTTC	CASSLTSGGWNEQFF